Listed below are T cell receptor beta chains from one sample, sequenced in a study of cytomegalovirus exposure and HLA in healthy donors. Measured with immunoSEQ multiplex PCR; TCRdb has only the in-frame clones, and not every one. This table holds roughly 180,000 clones, over 65% found once. Source material: PBMCs. The origin of the receptors is a man aged 18 to 29 in good health and CMV-seronegative. The CDR3 runs from the conserved cysteine through the conserved F or W. Each record gives: D gene, CDR3 length, V gene, clone size, J gene, CDR3 protein, CDR3 DNA. A D gene is named only where the DNA matches it firmly. Expanded clones are given a class, and other clones once, few, many or no size at all.

d_call: .; cdr3_length: 16; v_call: TRBV9; clone_size: .; j_call: TRBJ1-3; cdr3_aa: CASSPLAASSGNTIYF; cdr3_nt: TGTGCCAGCAGTCCATTGGCAGCGAGCTCTGGAAACACCATATATTTT
d_call: .; cdr3_length: 15; v_call: TRBV11-2; clone_size: once; j_call: TRBJ1-6; cdr3_aa: CASSLDGRGNSPLHF; cdr3_nt: TGTGCCAGCAGCTTAGATGGGAGGGGGAATTCACCCCTCCACTTT
d_call: .; cdr3_length: 14; v_call: TRBV5-1; clone_size: .; j_call: TRBJ1-3; cdr3_aa: CASSSGISGNTIYF; cdr3_nt: TGCGCCAGCAGCTCAGGCATCTCTGGAAACACCATATATTTT
d_call: .; cdr3_length: 13; v_call: TRBV5-4; clone_size: few; j_call: TRBJ1-2; cdr3_aa: CASSGRGIPGYTF; cdr3_nt: TGTGCCAGCAGTGGTAGGGGTATTCCTGGCTACACCTTC
d_call: .; cdr3_length: 12; v_call: TRBV7-2; clone_size: once; j_call: TRBJ2-1; cdr3_aa: CASSLLGTEQFF; cdr3_nt: TGTGCCAGCAGCCTCCTAGGCACTGAGCAGTTCTTC
d_call: TRBD1; cdr3_length: 14; v_call: TRBV2; clone_size: .; j_call: TRBJ1-2; cdr3_aa: CASSEDSRGQGYTF; cdr3_nt: TGTGCCAGCAGTGAAGACAGCAGGGGGCAAGGCTACACCTTC
d_call: .; cdr3_length: 17; v_call: TRBV7-2; clone_size: .; j_call: TRBJ1-2; cdr3_aa: CASSLNRESLRNYGYTF; cdr3_nt: TGTGCCAGCAGCTTAAACAGGGAGTCCCTACGGAACTATGGCTACACCTTC
d_call: .; cdr3_length: 18; v_call: TRBV13; clone_size: .; j_call: TRBJ2-5; cdr3_aa: CASSLDYRSAGQQETQYF; cdr3_nt: TGTGCCAGCAGCTTAGACTACCGCTCGGCAGGGCAGCAAGAGACCCAGTACTTC
d_call: .; cdr3_length: 18; v_call: TRBV28; clone_size: .; j_call: TRBJ1-2; cdr3_aa: CASTPIGAGAIPNYGYTF; cdr3_nt: TGTGCCAGCACCCCCATCGGGGCAGGGGCAATACCAAACTATGGCTACACCTTC
d_call: TRBD2; cdr3_length: 16; v_call: TRBV4-1; clone_size: .; j_call: TRBJ2-1; cdr3_aa: CASSQDGGGSYNEQFF; cdr3_nt: TGCGCCAGCAGCCAAGACGGGGGGGGCAGCTACAATGAGCAGTTCTTC
d_call: TRBD1; cdr3_length: 18; v_call: TRBV7-2; clone_size: few; j_call: TRBJ2-7; cdr3_aa: CASSYSGTGGLRTYEQYF; cdr3_nt: TGTGCCAGCAGCTATTCCGGGACAGGGGGCCTCAGGACCTACGAGCAGTACTTC
d_call: .; cdr3_length: 13; v_call: TRBV6-4; clone_size: .; j_call: TRBJ2-5; cdr3_aa: CASSEGARETQYF; cdr3_nt: TGTGCCAGCAGTGAGGGGGCGCGAGAGACCCAGTACTTC
d_call: .; cdr3_length: 13; v_call: TRBV5-6; clone_size: .; j_call: TRBJ1-2; cdr3_aa: CASSQGRGYGYTF; cdr3_nt: TGTGCCAGCAGCCAAGGACGGGGCTATGGCTACACCTTC